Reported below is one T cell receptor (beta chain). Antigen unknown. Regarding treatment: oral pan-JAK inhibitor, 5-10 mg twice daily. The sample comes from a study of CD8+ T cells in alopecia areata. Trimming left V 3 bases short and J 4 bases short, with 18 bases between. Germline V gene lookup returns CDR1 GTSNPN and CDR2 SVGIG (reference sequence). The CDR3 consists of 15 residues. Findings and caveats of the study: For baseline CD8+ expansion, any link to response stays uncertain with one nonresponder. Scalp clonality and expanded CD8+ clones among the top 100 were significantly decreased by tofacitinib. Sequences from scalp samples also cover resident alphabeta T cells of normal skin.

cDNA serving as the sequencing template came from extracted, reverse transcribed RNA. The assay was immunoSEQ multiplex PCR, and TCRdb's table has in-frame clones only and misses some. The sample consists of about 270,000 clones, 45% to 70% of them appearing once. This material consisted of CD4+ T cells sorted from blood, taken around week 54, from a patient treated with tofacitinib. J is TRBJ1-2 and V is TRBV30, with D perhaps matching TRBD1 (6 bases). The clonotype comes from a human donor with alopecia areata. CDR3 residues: CAWRGGTGMAYGYTF. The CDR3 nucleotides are TGTGCCTGGAGAGGGGGGACGGGCATGGCCTATGGCTACACCTTC.